This TCR beta chain was sequenced for a study of blood T cell repertoires in COVID-19. At the level of the study: T cells, B-cell-depleted T cells, or PBMCs provided the cDNA or gDNA that served as material.

The CDR3 totals 17 residues. Germline V gives CDR1 LGHDT, CDR2 YNNKEL (reference sequence). Germline trimming cut 1 base from V and 6 bases from J; bases unmatched to any gene: 4. The repertoire was sequenced with immunoSEQ multiplex PCR; TCRdb's copy has only in-frame clones and lacks some. The sample shows hundreds of thousands of clones, almost 85% of them seen only once. This clonotype was sampled from a woman of 80 years or more with acute or convalescent COVID-19. The material sequenced was peripheral blood. The V gene is TRBV3-1 (or the pseudogene TRBV3-2), the J gene TRBJ1-6, with 12 bases matching TRBD1. The CDR3 is CASSQVGTGGRNSPLHF. In nucleotides, the CDR3 is TGTGCCAGCAGCCAAGTTGGGACAGGGGGCCGTAATTCACCCCTCCACTTT.